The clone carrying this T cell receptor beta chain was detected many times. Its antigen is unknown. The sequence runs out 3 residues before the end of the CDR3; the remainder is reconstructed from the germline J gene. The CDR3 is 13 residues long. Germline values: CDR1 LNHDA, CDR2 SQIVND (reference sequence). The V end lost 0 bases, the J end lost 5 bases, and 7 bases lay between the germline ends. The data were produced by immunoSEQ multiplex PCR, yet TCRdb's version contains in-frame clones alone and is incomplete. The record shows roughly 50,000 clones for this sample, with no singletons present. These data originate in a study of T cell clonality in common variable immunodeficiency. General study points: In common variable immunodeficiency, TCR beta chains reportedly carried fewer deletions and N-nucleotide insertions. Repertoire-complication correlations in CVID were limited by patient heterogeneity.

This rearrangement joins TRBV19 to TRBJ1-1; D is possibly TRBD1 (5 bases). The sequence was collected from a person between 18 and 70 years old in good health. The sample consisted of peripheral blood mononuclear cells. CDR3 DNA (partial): TGTGCCAGTAGTATAGACAGGGTTACTGAA. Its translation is CASSIDRVTE. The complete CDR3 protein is CASSIDRVTEAFF. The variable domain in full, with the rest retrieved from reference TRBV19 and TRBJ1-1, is DGGITQSPKYLFRKEGQNVTLSCEQNLNHDAMYWYRQDPGQGLRLIYYSQIVNDFQKGDIAEGYSVSREKKESFPLTVTSAQKNPTAFYLCASSIDRVTEAFFGQGTRLTVV.